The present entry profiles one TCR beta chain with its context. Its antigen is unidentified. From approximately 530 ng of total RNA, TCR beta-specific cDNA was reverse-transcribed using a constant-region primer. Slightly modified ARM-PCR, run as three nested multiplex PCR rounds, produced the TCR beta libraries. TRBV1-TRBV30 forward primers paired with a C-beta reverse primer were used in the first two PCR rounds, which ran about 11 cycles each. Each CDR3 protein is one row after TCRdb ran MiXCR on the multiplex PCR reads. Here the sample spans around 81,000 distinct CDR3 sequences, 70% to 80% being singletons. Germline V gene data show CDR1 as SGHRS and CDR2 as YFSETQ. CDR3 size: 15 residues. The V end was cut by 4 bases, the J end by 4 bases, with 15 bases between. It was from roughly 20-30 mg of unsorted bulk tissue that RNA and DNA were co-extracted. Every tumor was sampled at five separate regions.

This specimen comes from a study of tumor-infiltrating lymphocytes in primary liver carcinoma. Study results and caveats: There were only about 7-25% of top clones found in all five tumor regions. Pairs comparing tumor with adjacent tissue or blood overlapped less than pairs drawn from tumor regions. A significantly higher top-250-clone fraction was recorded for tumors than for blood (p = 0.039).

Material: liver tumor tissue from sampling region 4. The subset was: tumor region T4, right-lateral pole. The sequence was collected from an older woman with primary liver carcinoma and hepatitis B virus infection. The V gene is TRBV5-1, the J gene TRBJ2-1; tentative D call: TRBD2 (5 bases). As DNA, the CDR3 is TGCGCCAGCAGCCTCGATAGCGATGTTTACAATGAGCAGTTCTTC. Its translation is CASSLDSDVYNEQFF.